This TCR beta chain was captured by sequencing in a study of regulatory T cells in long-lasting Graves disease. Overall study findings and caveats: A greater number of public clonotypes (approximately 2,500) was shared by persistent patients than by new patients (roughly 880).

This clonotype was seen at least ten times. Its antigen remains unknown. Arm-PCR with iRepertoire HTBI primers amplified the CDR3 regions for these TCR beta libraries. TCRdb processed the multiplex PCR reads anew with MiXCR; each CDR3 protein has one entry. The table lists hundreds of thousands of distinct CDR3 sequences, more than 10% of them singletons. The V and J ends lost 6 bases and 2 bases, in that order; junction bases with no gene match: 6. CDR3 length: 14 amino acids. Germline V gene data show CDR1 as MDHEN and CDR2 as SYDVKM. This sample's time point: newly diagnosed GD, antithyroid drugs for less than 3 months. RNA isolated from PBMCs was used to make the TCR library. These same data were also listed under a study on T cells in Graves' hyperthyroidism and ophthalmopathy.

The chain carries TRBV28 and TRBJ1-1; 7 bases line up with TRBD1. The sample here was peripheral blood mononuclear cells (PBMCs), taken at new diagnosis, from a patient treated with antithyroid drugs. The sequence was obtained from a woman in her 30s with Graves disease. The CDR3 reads CASSQTGPNTEAFF. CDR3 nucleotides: TGTGCCAGCAGCCAGACAGGGCCCAACACTGAAGCTTTCTTT. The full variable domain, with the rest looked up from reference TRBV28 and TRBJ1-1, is DVKVTQSSRYLVKRTGEKVFLECVQDMDHENMFWYRQDPGLGLRLIYFSYDVKMKEKGDIPEGYSVSREKKERFSLILESASTNQTSMYLCASSQTGPNTEAFFGQGTRLTVV.